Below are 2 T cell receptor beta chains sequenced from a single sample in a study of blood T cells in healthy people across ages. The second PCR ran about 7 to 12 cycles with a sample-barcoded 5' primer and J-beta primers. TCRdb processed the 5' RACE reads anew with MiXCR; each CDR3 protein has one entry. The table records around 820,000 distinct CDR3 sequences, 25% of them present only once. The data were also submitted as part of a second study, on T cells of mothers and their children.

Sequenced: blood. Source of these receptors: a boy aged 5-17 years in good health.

CDR3 amino acids: CASCVMINTDTQYF. The DNA of the CDR3 is TGTGCCAGCTGCGTAATGATTAACACAGATACGCAGTATTTT. The chain joins TRBV12-3 or TRBV12-4 to TRBJ2-3; D uncertain. With 8 bases removed from V and 2 bases from J, the gap between germline ends came to 14 bases. The CDR3 is 14 residues long.

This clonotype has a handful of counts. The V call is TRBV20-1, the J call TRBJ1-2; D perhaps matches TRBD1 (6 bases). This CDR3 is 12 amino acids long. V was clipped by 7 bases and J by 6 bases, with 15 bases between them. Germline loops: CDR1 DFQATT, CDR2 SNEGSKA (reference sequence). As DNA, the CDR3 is TGCAGTGTCCACGGGGGCGAGCATGGCTACACCTTC. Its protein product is CSVHGGEHGYTF.